This TCR beta chain was captured in a study of cytomegalovirus exposure and HLA in healthy donors. Both 60 Vbeta primers and 13 Jbeta primers went into the PCR. Sequenced by immunoSEQ multiplex PCR; TCRdb stores in-frame clones only, minus some. This sample has about 270,000 clones, with 65% to 85% found just once. J lost 3 bases, V lost 2 bases, and 3 bases had no gene match. The CDR3 loop spans 15 amino acids. The V gene's germline CDR1 is SNHLY and CDR2 FYNNEI. This receptor was taken from a female donor in good health and CMV-seronegative. The chain uses TRBV2 and TRBJ2-5; 10 bases align to TRBD2. The sequenced material came from PBMCs. CDR3 amino acids: CASSESLAGKETQYF. The DNA for the CDR3 is TGTGCCAGCAGTGAATCACTAGCGGGGAAAGAGACCCAGTACTTC.